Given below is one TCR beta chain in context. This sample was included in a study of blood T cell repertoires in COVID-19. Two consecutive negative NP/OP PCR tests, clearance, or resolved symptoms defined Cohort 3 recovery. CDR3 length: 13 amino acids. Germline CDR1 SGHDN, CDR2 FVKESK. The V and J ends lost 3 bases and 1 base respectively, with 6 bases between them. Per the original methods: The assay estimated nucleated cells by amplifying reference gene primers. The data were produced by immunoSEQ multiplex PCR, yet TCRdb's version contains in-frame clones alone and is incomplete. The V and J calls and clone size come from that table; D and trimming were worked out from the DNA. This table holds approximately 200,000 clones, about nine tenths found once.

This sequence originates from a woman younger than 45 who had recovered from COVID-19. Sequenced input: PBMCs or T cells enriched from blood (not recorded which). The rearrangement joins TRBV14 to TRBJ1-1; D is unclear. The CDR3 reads CASSQYRNTEAFF. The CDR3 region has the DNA TGTGCCAGCAGCCAGTATCGGAACACTGAAGCTTTCTTT.